This T cell receptor (beta chain) was retrieved from a study of cytomegalovirus exposure and HLA in healthy donors. Study observations and caveats: While the bulk of TCR sequences proved rare, some public TCRs turned up in many donors. As confirmed in vitro, a few CMV-associated chains were specific for CMV antigens. Among TCR beta chains, those listed as cytomegalovirus-associated numbered some 170.

V shed 6 bases, J shed 8 bases, and the junction held 5 bases outside the gene matches. Germline V gene data show CDR1 as MNHNS and CDR2 as SASEGT. The CDR3 runs to 13 residues. This clone appeared once. What it binds is unknown. TCRdb's copy holds only in-frame clones and misses some; the assay was immunoSEQ multiplex PCR. The table records 250,000 to 300,000 clones, around 90% of them present only once. This chain connects TRBV6-1 to TRBJ1-4, with 8 bases aligning to TRBD1. The sample taken for sequencing was PBMCs. The receptor's source is a woman under 30 in good health and CMV-seronegative. The CDR3 sequence: CASRGQGGEKLFF. For the CDR3, the DNA is TGTGCCAGCAGAGGACAGGGAGGGGAAAAACTGTTTTTT.